This is a list of T cell receptor beta chains from one sample in a study of OX40 agonist ivuxolimab in advanced cancers. TCRdb's table, derived via immunoSEQ multiplex PCR, lists solely in-frame clones and lacks some. The sample lists approximately 99,000 clones, 91% occurring once. The source was CD4+ or CD8+ T cells sorted from blood, collected in a trial of the OX40 agonist ivuxolimab. These receptors all stem from an adult with an advanced solid tumor such as melanoma, head and neck, liver or kidney cancer. Each CDR3 is given with its conserved first and last residue. A D gene is named only where the DNA matches it firmly. Clone size is not always given. Where it is, it says once, few, many or a class for expanded clones.

cdr3_nt	cdr3_aa	clone_size	v_call	j_call	d_call
TGCGCCAGCAGCTGGGTGCAGGCGAATGGAATAGATACGCAGTATTTT	CASSWVQANGIDTQYF	NA	TRBV5-1	TRBJ2-3	NA
TGCGCCAGCAGCGCGGGTTGGGGCTTTAATGAAAAACTGTTTTTT	CASSAGWGFNEKLFF	NA	TRBV5-1	TRBJ1-4	NA
TGTGCCAGCTCACCACCTGGACAGCTCTTTGGCTATGGCTACACCTTC	CASSPPGQLFGYGYTF	NA	TRBV18	TRBJ1-2	NA
TGTGCCAGCAGCCCGACTAGCGTGAACACCGGGGAGCTGTTTTTT	CASSPTSVNTGELFF	NA	TRBV7-2	TRBJ2-2	TRBD2
TGTGCCAGCAGTGAATATGGGGGGCTGAGCACAGATACGCAGTATTTT	CASSEYGGLSTDTQYF	NA	TRBV25-1	TRBJ2-3	NA
TGTGCCAGCAGCGCCCGCCCCGGAGGGATGAACACTGAAGCTTTCTTT	CASSARPGGMNTEAFF	NA	TRBV9	TRBJ1-1	NA
TGTGCCAGCTCACTGAAAGCGGGGGCGGGTCAAGAGACCCAGTACTTC	CASSLKAGAGQETQYF	NA	TRBV18	TRBJ2-5	TRBD2
TGTGCCAGTAGTATGGCACCGCCGAGCTCCTATAATTCACCCCTCCACTTT	CASSMAPPSSYNSPLHF	NA	TRBV19	TRBJ1-6	NA
TGTGCCAGCAGTTACGAGCTGGGTTTGAACACTGAAGCTTTCTTT	CASSYELGLNTEAFF	NA	TRBV6-6	TRBJ1-1	NA
TGTGCCAGCTCACCACCGGGTGGGGTTAGCACAGATACGCAGTATTTT	CASSPPGGVSTDTQYF	NA	TRBV18	TRBJ2-3	NA
TGTGCCAGCAGCAACAACTATGGCTACACCTTC	CASSNNYGYTF	NA	TRBV7-9	TRBJ1-2	NA
TGTGCCAGCAGTGTTAAGGTGAACACTGAAGCTTTCTTT	CASSVKVNTEAFF	once	TRBV6-1	TRBJ1-1	NA
TGCGCCAGCAGCTTGGCAGCGGGGGGGAACACCGGGGAGCTGTTTTTT	CASSLAAGGNTGELFF	NA	TRBV5-1	TRBJ2-2	TRBD2
TGTGCCATCAGTGAGGGAGGCGGGGGGGGCACTGAAGCTTTCTTT	CAISEGGGGGTEAFF	NA	TRBV10-3	TRBJ1-1	NA
TGTGCCAGCAGCCAAGATCTGAGAAGCGGCCTAGATACGCAGTATTTT	CASSQDLRSGLDTQYF	NA	TRBV14	TRBJ2-3	NA
TGCAGCGTTGTAGTAGACCAGGGGTCACCCCTCCACTTT	CSVVVDQGSPLHF	NA	TRBV29-1	TRBJ1-6	NA
TGTGCCAGCAGTACCGGGACTAGGGGAGAGACCCAGTACTTC	CASSTGTRGETQYF	NA	TRBV6-7	TRBJ2-5	TRBD2
TGTGCTAGCAGCCTCCTAGGTTGGTCAGGTAGAAATTCACCCCTCCACTTT	CASSLLGWSGRNSPLHF	NA	TRBV7-7	TRBJ1-6	NA
TGCGCCAGCAGACTCAGAGTAGCGGGGGATTATACGCAGTATTTT	CASRLRVAGDYTQYF	NA	TRBV5-1	TRBJ2-3	TRBD2
TGTGCCAGCAGTGAATCAGGCGGAACGAACACCGGGGAGCTGTTTTTT	CASSESGGTNTGELFF	NA	TRBV25-1	TRBJ2-2	NA
TGTGCCAGCAGCCCCGGGGGCGGGAGGGAGCAGTACTTC	CASSPGGGREQYF	NA	TRBV7-3	TRBJ2-7	TRBD2
TGTGCCAGCAGCTTAGTTCCAGAAGAGACCCAGTACTTC	CASSLVPEETQYF	NA	TRBV7-9	TRBJ2-5	NA
TGTGCCAGCAGTGAGCAGGGGGTGAACGAGCAGTACTTC	CASSEQGVNEQYF	NA	TRBV25-1	TRBJ2-7	TRBD1
TGTGCCAGCAGTTCCCCGGGCGGGAATAAGTTCTTC	CASSSPGGNKFF	once	TRBV6-5	TRBJ2-1	NA
TGTGCCAGCAGCTCCCCGTCGGATACGCAGTATTTT	CASSSPSDTQYF	NA	TRBV6-5	TRBJ2-3	NA
TGTGCCAGTAGTATAAGTGGGCAAGAGGGCTATGGCTACACCTTC	CASSISGQEGYGYTF	NA	TRBV19	TRBJ1-2	NA
TGTGCCAGCAGCTCCGGACAGGGCGAAAACTATGGCTACACCTTC	CASSSGQGENYGYTF	NA	TRBV11-3	TRBJ1-2	TRBD1
TGTGCCAGCAGCACCTACAGGGGGGACAACAATGAGCAGTTCTTC	CASSTYRGDNNEQFF	once	TRBV11-2	TRBJ2-1	TRBD1
TGTGCCAGCAGCGTGCTAGCGGGGGGGCCCACAGATACGCAGTATTTT	CASSVLAGGPTDTQYF	NA	TRBV5-6	TRBJ2-3	TRBD2
TGTGCCAGCAGTTCTAGCGAGTACAATGAGCAGTTCTTC	CASSSSEYNEQFF	once	TRBV7-3	TRBJ2-1	NA
TGCGCCATCTGGGCAGCACCGAGCTCCTACAATGAGCAGTTCTTC	CAIWAAPSSYNEQFF	NA	TRBV23-1	TRBJ2-1	NA
TGTGCCAGCAGCGTTAGGGGGCCCGGTTCACCCCTCCACTTT	CASSVRGPGSPLHF	NA	TRBV5-6	TRBJ1-6	TRBD1
TGTGCCAGTAGGCCTGTTAGCTCTGGGGCCAACGTCCTGACTTTC	CASRPVSSGANVLTF	NA	TRBV19	TRBJ2-6	NA
TGCGCCAGCAGCCAAGAGCCAGCGGGGGAAGAAAAACTGTTTTTT	CASSQEPAGEEKLFF	NA	TRBV4-1	TRBJ1-4	NA
TGTGCCAGCAGCTTGCGGACAGGCGCACCCTACAATGAGCAGTTCTTC	CASSLRTGAPYNEQFF	NA	TRBV7-6	TRBJ2-1	TRBD1
TGTGCCAGCAGTCCGCAGAATTCTCGGGGCGAGCAGTACTTC	CASSPQNSRGEQYF	NA	TRBV27	TRBJ2-7	NA
TGTGCCAGCAGCTTAATGACAGGGGGACACGAGCAGTACTTC	CASSLMTGGHEQYF	few	TRBV11-3	TRBJ2-7	TRBD1
TGCGCCAGCACCCTTAGCGGGATGGCTTACAATGAGCAGTTCTTC	CASTLSGMAYNEQFF	NA	TRBV5-1	TRBJ2-1	TRBD2
TGTGCCAGCAGTTTCCTTACTAGCGGGGGGGGAGAGCAGTTCTTC	CASSFLTSGGGEQFF	NA	TRBV27	TRBJ2-1	TRBD2
TGTGCCAGCAGCTTGGAAGCTAATACCCTATACAATGAGCAGTTCTTC	CASSLEANTLYNEQFF	NA	TRBV5-4	TRBJ2-1	NA
TGTGCCAGTAGTATATTCGCCCGGGCTAGCGGGGAACCCTACGAGCAGTACTTC	CASSIFARASGEPYEQYF	NA	TRBV19	TRBJ2-7	TRBD2
TGCGCCAGCAGCCTGGTGGGGGCCTATCAAGAGACCCAGTACTTC	CASSLVGAYQETQYF	NA	TRBV5-1	TRBJ2-5	NA
TGTGCCAGCAGCCGAGACACCTACGAGCAGTACTTC	CASSRDTYEQYF	NA	TRBV7-2	TRBJ2-7	NA
TGTGCCAGCAGCGGGGACCTTCCAGACATCGCCGGAAACACCATATATTTT	CASSGDLPDIAGNTIYF	NA	TRBV9	TRBJ1-3	NA